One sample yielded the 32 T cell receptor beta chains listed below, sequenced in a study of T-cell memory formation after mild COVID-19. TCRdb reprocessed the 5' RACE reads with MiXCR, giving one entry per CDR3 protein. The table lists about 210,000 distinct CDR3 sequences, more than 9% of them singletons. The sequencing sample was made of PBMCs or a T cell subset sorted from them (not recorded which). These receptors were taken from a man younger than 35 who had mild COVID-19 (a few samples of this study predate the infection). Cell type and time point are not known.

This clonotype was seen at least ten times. This chain's CDR3 is CASSQDWQYTGELFF. CDR3 nucleotide sequence: TGTGCCAGCAGCCAAGATTGGCAGTACACCGGGGAGCTGTTTTTT. V and J are TRBV4-2 and TRBJ2-2; D is ambiguous. Trimming pared 0 bases from V and 3 bases from J, leaving 8 bases between. The CDR3 covers 15 residues. Germline V gene data show CDR1 as LGHNA and CDR2 as YNFKEQ.

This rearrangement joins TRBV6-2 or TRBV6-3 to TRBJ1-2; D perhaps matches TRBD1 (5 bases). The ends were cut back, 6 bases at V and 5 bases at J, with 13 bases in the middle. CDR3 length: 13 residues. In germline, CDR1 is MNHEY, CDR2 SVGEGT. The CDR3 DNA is TGTGCCAGCAGCAGGGTCACCCCTTATGGCTACACCTTC. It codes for CASSRVTPYGYTF.

As DNA, the CDR3 is TGTGCCAGTAGGGACACTCCTGGCACAGATACGCAGTATTTT. Residues: CASRDTPGTDTQYF. This rearrangement joins TRBV19 to TRBJ2-3, with a possible D match to TRBD1 (5 bases). The CDR3 runs 14 residues. The germline CDR1 and CDR2 sequences are LNHDA and SQIVND (reference sequence). Trimming cost V 6 bases and J 1 base, with 11 bases left between them. Complete variable domain (other parts from reference TRBV19 and TRBJ2-3): DGGITQSPKYLFRKEGQNVTLSCEQNLNHDAMYWYRQDPGQGLRLIYYSQIVNDFQKGDIAEGYSVSREKKESFPLTVTSAQKNPTAFYLCASRDTPGTDTQYFGPGTRLTVL.

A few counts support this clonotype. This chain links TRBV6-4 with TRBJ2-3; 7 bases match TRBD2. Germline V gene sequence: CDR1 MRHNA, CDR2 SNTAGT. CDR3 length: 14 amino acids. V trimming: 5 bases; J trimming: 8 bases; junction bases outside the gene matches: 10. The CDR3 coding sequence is TGTGCCAGCAGTTACCCCTCGGGGGGAGGTACGCAGTATTTT. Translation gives CASSYPSGGGTQYF.

The CDR3, as DNA: TGCGCCAGCAGCTTGGCGCAGGGGCAGCCGCAGTTCTTC. This codes for CASSLAQGQPQFF. V usage is TRBV5-1 and J usage is TRBJ2-1; the D gene is possibly TRBD1 (6 bases). The length of the CDR3 is 13 residues. Germline V gene lookup returns CDR1 SGHRS and CDR2 YFSETQ. The V end lost 0 bases, the J end lost 12 bases, and 13 bases lay between the germline ends.

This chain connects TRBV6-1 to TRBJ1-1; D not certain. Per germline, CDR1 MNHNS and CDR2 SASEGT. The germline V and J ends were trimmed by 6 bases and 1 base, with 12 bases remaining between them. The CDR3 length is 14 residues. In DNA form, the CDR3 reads TGTGCCAGCAGCATCCGACAAGGGAACACTGAAGCTTTCTTT. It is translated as CASSIRQGNTEAFF.

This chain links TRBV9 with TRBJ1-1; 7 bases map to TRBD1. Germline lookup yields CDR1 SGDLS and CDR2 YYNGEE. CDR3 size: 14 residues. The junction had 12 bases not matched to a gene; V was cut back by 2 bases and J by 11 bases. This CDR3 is CASSVLGDSQGAFF. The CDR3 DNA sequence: TGTGCCAGCAGCGTTTTGGGGGACAGCCAGGGGGCTTTCTTT.

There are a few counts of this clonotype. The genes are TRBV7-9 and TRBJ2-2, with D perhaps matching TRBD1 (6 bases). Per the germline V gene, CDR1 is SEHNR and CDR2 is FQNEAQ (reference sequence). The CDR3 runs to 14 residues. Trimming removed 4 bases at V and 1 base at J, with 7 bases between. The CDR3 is CASSYRENTGELFF. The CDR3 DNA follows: TGTGCCAGCAGCTACAGGGAGAACACCGGGGAGCTGTTTTTT.

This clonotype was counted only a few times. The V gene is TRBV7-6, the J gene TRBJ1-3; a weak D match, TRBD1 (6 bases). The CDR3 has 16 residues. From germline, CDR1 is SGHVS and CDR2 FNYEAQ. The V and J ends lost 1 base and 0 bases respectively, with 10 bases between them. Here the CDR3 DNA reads TGTGCCAGCAGCTTAGGAGGGACAAACTCTGGAAACACCATATATTTT. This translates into CASSLGGTNSGNTIYF.

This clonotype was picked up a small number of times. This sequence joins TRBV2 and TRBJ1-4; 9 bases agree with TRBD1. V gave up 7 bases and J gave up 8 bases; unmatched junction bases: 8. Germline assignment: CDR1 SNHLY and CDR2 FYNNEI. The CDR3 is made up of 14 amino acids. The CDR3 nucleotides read TGTGCCAGCACTCGCACGACAGGGGGAGAAAAACTGTTTTTT. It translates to CASTRTTGGEKLFF.

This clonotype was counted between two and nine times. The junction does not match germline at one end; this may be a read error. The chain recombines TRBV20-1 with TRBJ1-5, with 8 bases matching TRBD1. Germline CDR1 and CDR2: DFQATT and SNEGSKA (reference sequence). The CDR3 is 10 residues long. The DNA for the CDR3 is TGCAGTGCTGCCCGGGACAGGTTAATTTTT. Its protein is CSAARDRLIF.

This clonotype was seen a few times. The CDR3 DNA reads TGTGCCAGCAGCCTGCTAGGATCCGGGGAGCTGTTTTTT. This sequence encodes CASSLLGSGELFF. The V gene is TRBV3-1, the J gene TRBJ2-2; D gene uncertain. V was cut by 4 bases and J by 6 bases, with 9 bases left in between. CDR3 size: 13 residues. Germline V gives CDR1 LGHDT, CDR2 YNNKEL (reference sequence). Filled out from reference TRBV3-1 and TRBJ2-2, the complete variable domain reads DTAVSQTPKYLVTQMGNDKSIKCEQNLGHDTMYWYKQDSKKFLKIMFSYNNKELIINETVPNRFSPKSPDKAHLNLHINSLELGDSAVYFCASSLLGSGELFFGEGSRLTVL.

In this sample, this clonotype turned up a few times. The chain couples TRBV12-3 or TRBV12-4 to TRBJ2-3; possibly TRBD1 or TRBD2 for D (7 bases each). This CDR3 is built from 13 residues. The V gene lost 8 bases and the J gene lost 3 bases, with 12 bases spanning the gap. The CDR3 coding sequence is TGTGCCAGCTCAGGGGGGGCGACAGATACGCAGTATTTT. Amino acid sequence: CASSGGATDTQYF.

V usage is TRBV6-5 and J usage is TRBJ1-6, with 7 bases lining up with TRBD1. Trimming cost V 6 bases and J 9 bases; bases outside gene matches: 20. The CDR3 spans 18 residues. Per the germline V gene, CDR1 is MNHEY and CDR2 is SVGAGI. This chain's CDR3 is CASSRALGQAGGISPLHF. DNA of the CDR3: TGTGCCAGCAGCCGGGCTCTCGGACAGGCCGGAGGGATTTCACCCCTCCACTTT.

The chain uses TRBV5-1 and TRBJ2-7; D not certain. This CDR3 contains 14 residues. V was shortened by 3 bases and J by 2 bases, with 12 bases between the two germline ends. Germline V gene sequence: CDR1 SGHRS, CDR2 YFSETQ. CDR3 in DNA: TGCGCCAGCAGCTCCCCCCCGGGTGCCTACGAGCAGTACTTC. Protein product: CASSSPPGAYEQYF.

Here the CDR3 reads CASSSLSAWGYTF. The CDR3 region has the DNA TGTGCCAGCAGTTCTCTCTCAGCCTGGGGCTACACCTTC. The chain uses TRBV6-5 and TRBJ1-2; no clear D gene. V was trimmed by 4 bases and J by 8 bases, leaving 14 bases between them. CDR1 and CDR2 (germline): MNHEY, SVGAGI. The CDR3 consists of 13 residues.

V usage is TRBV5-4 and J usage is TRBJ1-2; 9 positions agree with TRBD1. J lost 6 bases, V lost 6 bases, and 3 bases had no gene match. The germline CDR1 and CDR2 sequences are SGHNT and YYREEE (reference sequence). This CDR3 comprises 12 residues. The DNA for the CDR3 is TGTGCCAGCACCGACAGGGGGGATGGCTACACCTTC. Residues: CASTDRGDGYTF.

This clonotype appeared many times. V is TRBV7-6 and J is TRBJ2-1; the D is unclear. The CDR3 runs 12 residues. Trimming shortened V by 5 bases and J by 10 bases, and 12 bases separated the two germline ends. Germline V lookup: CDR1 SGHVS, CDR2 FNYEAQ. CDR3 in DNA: TGTGCCAGCAGCCTACCTAGTGGCGAGCAGTTCTTC. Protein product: CASSLPSGEQFF.

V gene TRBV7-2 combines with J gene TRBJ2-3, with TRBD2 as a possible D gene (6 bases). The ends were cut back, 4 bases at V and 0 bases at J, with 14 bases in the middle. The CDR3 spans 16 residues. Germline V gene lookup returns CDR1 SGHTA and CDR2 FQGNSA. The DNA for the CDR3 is TGTGCCAGCAGCTCCCGAGTAGCGGCTAGCACAGATACGCAGTATTTT. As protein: CASSSRVAASTDTQYF.

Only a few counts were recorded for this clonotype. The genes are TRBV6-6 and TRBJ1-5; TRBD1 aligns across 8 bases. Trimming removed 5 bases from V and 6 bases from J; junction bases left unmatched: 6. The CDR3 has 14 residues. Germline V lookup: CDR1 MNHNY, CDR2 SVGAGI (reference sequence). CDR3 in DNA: TGTGCCAGCAGTCCGGGACAGGTGGCTCAGCCCCAGCATTTT. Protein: CASSPGQVAQPQHF.

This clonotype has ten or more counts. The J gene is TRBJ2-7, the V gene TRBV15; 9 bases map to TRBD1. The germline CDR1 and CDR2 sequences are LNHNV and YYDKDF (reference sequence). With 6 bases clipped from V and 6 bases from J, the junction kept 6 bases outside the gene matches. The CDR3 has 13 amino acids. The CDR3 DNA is TGTGCCACCAGTTCCGGGACAGGGCCCGAGCAGTACTTC. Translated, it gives CATSSGTGPEQYF.

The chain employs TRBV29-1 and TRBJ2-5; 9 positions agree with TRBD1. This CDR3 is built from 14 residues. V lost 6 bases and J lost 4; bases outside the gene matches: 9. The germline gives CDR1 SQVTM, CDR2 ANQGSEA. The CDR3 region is CSVGGGQGSETQYF. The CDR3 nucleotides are TGCAGCGTGGGGGGAGGACAGGGGTCAGAGACCCAGTACTTC.

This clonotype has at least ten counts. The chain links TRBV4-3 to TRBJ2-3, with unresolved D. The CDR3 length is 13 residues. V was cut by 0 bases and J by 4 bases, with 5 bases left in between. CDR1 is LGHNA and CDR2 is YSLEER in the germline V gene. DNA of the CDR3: TGCGCCAGCAGCCAAGAATTCCCAGATACGCAGTATTTT. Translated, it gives CASSQEFPDTQYF.

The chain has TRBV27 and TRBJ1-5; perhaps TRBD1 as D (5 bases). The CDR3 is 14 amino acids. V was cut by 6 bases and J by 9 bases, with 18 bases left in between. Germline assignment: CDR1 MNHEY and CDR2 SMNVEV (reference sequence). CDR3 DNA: TGTGCCAGCAGAATTCAGGGTCCCTTGGGGCCCCAGCATTTT. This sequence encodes CASRIQGPLGPQHF.

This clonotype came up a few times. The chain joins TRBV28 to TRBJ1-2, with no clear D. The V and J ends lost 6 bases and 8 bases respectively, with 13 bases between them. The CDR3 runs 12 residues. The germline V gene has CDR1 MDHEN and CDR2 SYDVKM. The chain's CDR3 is CASSPRFRGYTF. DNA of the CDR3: TGTGCCAGCAGCCCGCGGTTTCGAGGCTACACCTTC.

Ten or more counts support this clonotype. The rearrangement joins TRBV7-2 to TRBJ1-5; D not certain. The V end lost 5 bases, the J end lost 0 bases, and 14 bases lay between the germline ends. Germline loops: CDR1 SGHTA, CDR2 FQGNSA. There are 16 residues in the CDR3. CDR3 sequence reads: CASSPSTIHSNQPQHF. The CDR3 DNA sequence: TGTGCCAGCAGCCCTTCTACGATCCATAGCAATCAGCCCCAGCATTTT. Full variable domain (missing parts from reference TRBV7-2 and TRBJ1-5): GAGVSQSPSNKVTEKGKDVELRCDPISGHTALYWYRQSLGQGLEFLIYFQGNSAPDKSGLPSDRFSAERTGGSVSTLTIQRTQQEDSAVYLCASSPSTIHSNQPQHFGDGTRLSIL.

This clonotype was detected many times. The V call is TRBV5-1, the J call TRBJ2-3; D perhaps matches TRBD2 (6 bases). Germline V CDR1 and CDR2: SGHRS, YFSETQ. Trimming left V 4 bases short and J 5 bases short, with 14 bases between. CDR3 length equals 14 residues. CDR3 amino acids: CASSLGGTGDTQYF. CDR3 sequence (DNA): TGCGCCAGCAGCCTGGGGGGAACGGGAGATACGCAGTATTTT.

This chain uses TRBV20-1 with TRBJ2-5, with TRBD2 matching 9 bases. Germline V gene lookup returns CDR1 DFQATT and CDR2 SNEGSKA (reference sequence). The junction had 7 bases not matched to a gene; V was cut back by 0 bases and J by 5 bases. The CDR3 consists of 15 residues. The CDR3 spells CSARDPSGVGETQYF. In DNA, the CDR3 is TGCAGTGCTAGAGATCCTAGCGGGGTTGGGGAGACCCAGTACTTC.

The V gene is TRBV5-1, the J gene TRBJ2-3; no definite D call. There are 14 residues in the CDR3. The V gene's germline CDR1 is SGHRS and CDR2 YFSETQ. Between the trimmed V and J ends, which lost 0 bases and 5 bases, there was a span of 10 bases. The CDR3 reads CASSLGPPIDTQYF. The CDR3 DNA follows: TGCGCCAGCAGCTTGGGACCACCCATAGATACGCAGTATTTT.

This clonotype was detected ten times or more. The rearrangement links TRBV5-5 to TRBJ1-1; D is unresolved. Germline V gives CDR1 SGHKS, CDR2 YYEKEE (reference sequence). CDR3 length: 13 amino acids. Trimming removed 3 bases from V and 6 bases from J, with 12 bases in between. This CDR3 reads CASSSDPFSEAFF. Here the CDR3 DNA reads TGTGCCAGCAGCTCGGACCCCTTTTCTGAAGCTTTCTTT.

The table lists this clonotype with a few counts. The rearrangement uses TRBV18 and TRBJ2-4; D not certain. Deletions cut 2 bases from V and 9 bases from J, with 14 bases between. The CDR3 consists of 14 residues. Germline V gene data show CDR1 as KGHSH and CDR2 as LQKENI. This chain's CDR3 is CASSPTEPKGIQYF. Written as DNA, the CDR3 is TGTGCCAGCTCACCAACAGAACCCAAGGGCATTCAGTACTTC.

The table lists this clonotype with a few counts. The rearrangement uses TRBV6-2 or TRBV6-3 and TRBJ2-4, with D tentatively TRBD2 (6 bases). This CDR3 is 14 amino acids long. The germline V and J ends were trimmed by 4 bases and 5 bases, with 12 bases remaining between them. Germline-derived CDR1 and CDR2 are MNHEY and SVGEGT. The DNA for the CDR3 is TGTGCCAGCAGTTCTCCGGGGGAAGAAAACATTCAGTACTTC. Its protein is CASSSPGEENIQYF.